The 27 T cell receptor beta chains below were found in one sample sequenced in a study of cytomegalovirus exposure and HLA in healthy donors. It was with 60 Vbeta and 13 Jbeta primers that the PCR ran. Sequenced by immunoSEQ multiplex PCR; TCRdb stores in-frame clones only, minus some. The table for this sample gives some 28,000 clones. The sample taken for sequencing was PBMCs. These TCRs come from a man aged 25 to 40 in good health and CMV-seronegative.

CDR3 DNA sequence: TGTGCCAGCGCTTGGGCAGGCTTCTCCTACGAGCAGTACTTC. Protein sequence: CASAWAGFSYEQYF. The chain uses TRBV27 and TRBJ2-7; no clear D. The CDR3 is 14 amino acids. The V end was cut by 8 bases, the J end by 0 bases, with 14 bases between. Per germline, CDR1 MNHEY and CDR2 SMNVEV (reference sequence).

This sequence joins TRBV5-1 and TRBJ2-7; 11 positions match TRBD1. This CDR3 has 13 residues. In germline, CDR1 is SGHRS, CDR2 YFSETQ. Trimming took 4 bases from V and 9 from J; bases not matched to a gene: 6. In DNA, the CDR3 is TGCGCCAGCAGCGCGGGACAGGGGGGCGGGCAGTACTTC. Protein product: CASSAGQGGGQYF. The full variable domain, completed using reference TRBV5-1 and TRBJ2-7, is KAGVTQTPRYLIKTRGQQVTLSCSPISGHRSVSWYQQTPGQGLQFLFEYFSETQRNKGNFPGRFSGRQFSNSRSEMNVSTLELGDSALYLCASSAGQGGGQYFGPGTRLTVT.

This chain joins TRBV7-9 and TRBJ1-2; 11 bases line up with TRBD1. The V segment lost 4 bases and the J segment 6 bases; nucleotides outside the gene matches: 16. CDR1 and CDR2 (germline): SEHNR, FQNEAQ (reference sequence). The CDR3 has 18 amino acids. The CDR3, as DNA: TGTGCCAGCAGCTCCCGGACAGGGGGCATAGTACCTAAAAATGGCTACACCTTC. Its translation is CASSSRTGGIVPKNGYTF. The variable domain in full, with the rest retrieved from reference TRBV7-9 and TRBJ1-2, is DTGVSQNPRHKITKRGQNVTFRCDPISEHNRLYWYRQTLGQGPEFLTYFQNEAQLEKSRLLSDRFSAERPKGSFSTLEIQRTEQGDSAMYLCASSSRTGGIVPKNGYTFGSGTRLTVV.

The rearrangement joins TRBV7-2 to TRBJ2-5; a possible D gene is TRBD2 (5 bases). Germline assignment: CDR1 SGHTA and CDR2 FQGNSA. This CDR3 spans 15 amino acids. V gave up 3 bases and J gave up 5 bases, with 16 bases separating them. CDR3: CASSFRGASVETQYF. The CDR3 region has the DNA TGTGCCAGCAGCTTTCGGGGAGCCAGCGTGGAGACCCAGTACTTC.

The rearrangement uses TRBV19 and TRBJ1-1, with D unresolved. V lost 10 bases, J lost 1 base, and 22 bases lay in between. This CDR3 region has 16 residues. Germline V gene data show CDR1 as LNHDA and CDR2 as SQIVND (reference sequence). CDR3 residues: CAINSHLFHPNTEAFF. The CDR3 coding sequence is TGTGCCATCAACTCTCATCTGTTCCACCCGAACACTGAAGCTTTCTTT.

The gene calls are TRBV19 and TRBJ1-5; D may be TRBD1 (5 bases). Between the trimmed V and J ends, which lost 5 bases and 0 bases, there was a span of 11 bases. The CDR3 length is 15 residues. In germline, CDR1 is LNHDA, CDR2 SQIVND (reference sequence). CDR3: CASSPRQLSNQPQHF. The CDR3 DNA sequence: TGTGCCAGTAGTCCAAGACAGCTTAGCAATCAGCCCCAGCATTTT.

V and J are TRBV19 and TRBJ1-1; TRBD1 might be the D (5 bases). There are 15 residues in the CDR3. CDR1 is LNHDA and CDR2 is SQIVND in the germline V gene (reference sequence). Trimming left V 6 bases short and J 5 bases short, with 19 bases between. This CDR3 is CASRVRTSGGTEAFF. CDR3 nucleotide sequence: TGTGCCAGTAGAGTGAGGACCTCGGGGGGAACTGAAGCTTTCTTT.

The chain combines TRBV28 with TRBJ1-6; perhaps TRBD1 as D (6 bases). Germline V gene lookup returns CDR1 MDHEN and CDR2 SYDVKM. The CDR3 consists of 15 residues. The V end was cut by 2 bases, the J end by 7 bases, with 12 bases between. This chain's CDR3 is CASSLGGQLNSPLHF. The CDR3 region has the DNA TGTGCCAGCAGTTTAGGGGGACAACTAAATTCACCCCTCCACTTT. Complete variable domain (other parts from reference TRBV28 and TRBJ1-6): DVKVTQSSRYLVKRTGEKVFLECVQDMDHENMFWYRQDPGLGLRLIYFSYDVKMKEKGDIPEGYSVSREKKERFSLILESASTNQTSMYLCASSLGGQLNSPLHFGNGTRLTVT.

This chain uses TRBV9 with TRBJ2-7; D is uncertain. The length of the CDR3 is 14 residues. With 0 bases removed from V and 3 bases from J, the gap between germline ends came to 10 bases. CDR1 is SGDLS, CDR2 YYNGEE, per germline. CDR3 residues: CASSVEVAGYEQYF. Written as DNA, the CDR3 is TGTGCCAGCAGCGTAGAAGTGGCAGGCTACGAGCAGTACTTC.

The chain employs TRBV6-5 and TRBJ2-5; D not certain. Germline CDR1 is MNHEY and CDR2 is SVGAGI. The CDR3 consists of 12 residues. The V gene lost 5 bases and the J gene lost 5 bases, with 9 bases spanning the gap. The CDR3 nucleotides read TGTGCCAGCAGTCCGTTCCAGGAGACCCAGTACTTC. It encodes CASSPFQETQYF.

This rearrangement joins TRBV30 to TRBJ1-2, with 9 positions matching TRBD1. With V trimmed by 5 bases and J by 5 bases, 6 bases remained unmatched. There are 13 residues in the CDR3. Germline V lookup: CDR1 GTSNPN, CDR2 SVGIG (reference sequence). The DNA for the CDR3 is TGTGCCTGGGGGGACAGGGTTGGGTATGGCTACACCTTC. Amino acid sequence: CAWGDRVGYGYTF. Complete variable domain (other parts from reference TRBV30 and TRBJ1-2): SQTIHQWPATLVQPVGSPLSLECTVEGTSNPNLYWYRQAAGRGLQLLFYSVGIGQISSEVPQNLSASRPQDRQFILSSKKLLLSDSGFYLCAWGDRVGYGYTFGSGTRLTVV.

The CDR3 coding sequence is TGTGCCAGCAGCCTACAGGGGGCGCGTGAAAAACTGTTTTTT. This codes for CASSLQGAREKLFF. J is TRBJ1-4 and V is TRBV27, with 9 bases lining up with TRBD1. Trimming took 6 bases from V and 7 from J; bases not matched to a gene: 6. CDR3 length equals 14 residues. Germline lookup yields CDR1 MNHEY and CDR2 SMNVEV (reference sequence).

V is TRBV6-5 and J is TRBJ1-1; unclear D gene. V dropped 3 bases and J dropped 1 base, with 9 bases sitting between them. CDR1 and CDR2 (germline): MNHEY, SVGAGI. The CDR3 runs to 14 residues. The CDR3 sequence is CASSYQAWNTEAFF. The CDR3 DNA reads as TGTGCCAGCAGTTATCAGGCCTGGAACACTGAAGCTTTCTTT.

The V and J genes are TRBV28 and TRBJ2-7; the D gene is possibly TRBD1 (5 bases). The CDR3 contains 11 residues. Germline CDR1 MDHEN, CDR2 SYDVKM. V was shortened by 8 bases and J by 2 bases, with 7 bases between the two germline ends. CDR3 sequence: CASGATYEQYF. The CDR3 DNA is TGTGCCAGCGGGGCAACCTACGAGCAGTACTTC. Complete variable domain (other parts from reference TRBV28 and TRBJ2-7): DVKVTQSSRYLVKRTGEKVFLECVQDMDHENMFWYRQDPGLGLRLIYFSYDVKMKEKGDIPEGYSVSREKKERFSLILESASTNQTSMYLCASGATYEQYFGPGTRLTVT.

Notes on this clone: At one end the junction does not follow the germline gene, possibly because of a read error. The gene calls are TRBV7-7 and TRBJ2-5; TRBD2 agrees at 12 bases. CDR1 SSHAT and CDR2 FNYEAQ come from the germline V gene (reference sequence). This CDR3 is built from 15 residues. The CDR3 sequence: CASSLAGGPGETQYF. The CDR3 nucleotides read TGTGCTAGCAGCCTAGCGGGAGGGCCGGGAGAGACCCAGTACTTC.

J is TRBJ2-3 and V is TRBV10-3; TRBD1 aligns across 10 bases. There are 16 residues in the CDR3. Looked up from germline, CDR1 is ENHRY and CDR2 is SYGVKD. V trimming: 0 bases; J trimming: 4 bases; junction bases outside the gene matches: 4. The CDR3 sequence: CAISESRDRGSDTQYF. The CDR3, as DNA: TGTGCCATCAGTGAGTCACGGGACAGGGGATCAGATACGCAGTATTTT.

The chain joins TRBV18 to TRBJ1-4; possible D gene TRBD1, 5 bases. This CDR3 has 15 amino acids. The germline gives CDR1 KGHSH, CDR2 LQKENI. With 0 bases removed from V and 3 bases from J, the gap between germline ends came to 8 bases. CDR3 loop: CASSPPSGANEKLFF. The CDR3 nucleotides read TGTGCCAGCTCACCACCGTCGGGGGCTAATGAAAAACTGTTTTTT.

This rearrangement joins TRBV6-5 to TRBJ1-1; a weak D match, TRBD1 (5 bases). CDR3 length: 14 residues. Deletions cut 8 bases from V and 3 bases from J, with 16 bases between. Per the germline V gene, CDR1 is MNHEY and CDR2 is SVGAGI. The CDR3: CASGVQGSDTEAFF. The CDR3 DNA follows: TGTGCCAGCGGGGTCCAGGGTTCGGACACTGAAGCTTTCTTT.

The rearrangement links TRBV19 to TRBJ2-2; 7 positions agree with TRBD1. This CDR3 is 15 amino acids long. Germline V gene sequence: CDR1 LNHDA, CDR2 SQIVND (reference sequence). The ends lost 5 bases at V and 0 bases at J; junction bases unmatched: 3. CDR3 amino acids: CASSLDRANTGELFF. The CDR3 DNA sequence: TGTGCCAGTAGTCTCGACAGGGCGAACACCGGGGAGCTGTTTTTT. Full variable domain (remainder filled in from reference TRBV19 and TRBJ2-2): DGGITQSPKYLFRKEGQNVTLSCEQNLNHDAMYWYRQDPGQGLRLIYYSQIVNDFQKGDIAEGYSVSREKKESFPLTVTSAQKNPTAFYLCASSLDRANTGELFFGEGSRLTVL.

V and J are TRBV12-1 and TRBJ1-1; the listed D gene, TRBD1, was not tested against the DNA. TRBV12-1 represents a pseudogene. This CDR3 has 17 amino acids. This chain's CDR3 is CASSANGGLAGNTEAFF. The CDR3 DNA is TGTGCCAGCAGCGCGAATGGGGGCTTGGCGGGGAACACTGAAGCTTTCTTT.

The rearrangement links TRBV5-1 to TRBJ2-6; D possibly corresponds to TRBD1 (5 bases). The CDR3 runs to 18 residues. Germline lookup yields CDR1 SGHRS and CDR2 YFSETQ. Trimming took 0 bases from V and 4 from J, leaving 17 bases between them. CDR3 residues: CASSLVARESLGANVLTF. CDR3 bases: TGCGCCAGCAGCTTGGTCGCCAGGGAATCCCTCGGGGCCAACGTCCTGACTTTC.

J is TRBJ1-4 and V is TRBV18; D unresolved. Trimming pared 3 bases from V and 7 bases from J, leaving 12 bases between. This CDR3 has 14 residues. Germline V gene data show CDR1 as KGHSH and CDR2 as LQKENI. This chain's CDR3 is CASSPLVAAEKLFF. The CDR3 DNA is TGTGCCAGCTCACCCCTCGTGGCGGCTGAAAAACTGTTTTTT.

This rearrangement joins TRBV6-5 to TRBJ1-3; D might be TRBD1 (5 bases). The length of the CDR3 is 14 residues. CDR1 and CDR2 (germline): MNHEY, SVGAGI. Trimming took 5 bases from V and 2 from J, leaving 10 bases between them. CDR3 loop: CASSLQGPGNTIYF. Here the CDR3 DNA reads TGTGCCAGCAGTCTCCAGGGCCCTGGAAACACCATATATTTT.

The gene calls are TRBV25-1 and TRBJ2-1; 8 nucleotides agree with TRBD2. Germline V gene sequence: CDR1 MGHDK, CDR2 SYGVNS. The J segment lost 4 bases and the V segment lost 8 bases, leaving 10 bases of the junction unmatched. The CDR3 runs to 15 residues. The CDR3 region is CASARPGGGYNEQFF. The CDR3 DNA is TGTGCCAGCGCCCGCCCGGGGGGGGGTTACAATGAGCAGTTCTTC. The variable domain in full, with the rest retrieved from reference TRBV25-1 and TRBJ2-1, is EADIYQTPRYLVIGTGKKITLECSQTMGHDKMYWYQQDPGMELHLIHYSYGVNSTEKGDLSSESTVSRIRTEHFPLTLESARPSHTSQYLCASARPGGGYNEQFFGPGTRLTVL.

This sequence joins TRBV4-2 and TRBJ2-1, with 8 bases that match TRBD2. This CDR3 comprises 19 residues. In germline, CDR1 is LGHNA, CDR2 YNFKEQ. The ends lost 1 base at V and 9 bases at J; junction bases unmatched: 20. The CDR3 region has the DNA TGTGCCAGCAGCCAAGTCTGGATTGTAGTAAGCGGGAGTCCTGTTGAGCAGTTCTTC. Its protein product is CASSQVWIVVSGSPVEQFF.

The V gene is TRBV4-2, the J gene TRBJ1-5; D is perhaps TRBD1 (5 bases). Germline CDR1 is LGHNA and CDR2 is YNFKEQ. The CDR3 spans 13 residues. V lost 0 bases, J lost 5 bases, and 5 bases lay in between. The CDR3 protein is CASSQDRDQPQHF. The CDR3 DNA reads TGTGCCAGCAGCCAAGACAGGGATCAGCCCCAGCATTTT.

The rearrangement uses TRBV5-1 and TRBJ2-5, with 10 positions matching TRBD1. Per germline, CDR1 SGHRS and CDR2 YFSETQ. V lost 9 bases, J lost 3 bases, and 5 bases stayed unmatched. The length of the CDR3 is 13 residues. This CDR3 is CATRDRGEETQYF. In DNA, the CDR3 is TGCGCCACCCGGGACAGGGGAGAAGAGACCCAGTACTTC.